This TCR beta chain derives from a study of cytomegalovirus exposure and HLA in healthy donors. General study results and limits: As was reported, the classifier diagnosed cytomegalovirus status with high specificity and sensitivity. Later analysis placed DRB1 highest and HLA-C lowest in TCR association rates, which differed by HLA locus. Productive status was seen about 90% or about 30% of the time for most TCR beta V segments in an earlier analysis.

Researchers ran the PCR with 60 Vbeta and 13 Jbeta primers. Data came from immunoSEQ multiplex PCR; TCRdb stores just in-frame clones and leaves some out. Recorded for this sample: tens of thousands of clones. There were likely unrecorded immune exposures, though donors were nominally healthy when sampled. A note on this clone: Its matching antigen is unknown.

Sequencing was performed on PBMCs. The TCR was taken from a female donor in good health and CMV-seropositive.

DNA for the CDR3: TGTGCCAGTAGGACTAGCGGGAGGTCCCGAACAGATACGCAGTATTTT. Encoded protein: CASRTSGRSRTDTQYF. This chain links TRBV19 with TRBJ2-3, with 13 bases that match TRBD2. The CDR3 is 16 amino acids. V shed 6 bases and J 3 bases; nucleotides not matched to a gene: 6. Germline values: CDR1 LNHDA, CDR2 SQIVND (reference sequence).